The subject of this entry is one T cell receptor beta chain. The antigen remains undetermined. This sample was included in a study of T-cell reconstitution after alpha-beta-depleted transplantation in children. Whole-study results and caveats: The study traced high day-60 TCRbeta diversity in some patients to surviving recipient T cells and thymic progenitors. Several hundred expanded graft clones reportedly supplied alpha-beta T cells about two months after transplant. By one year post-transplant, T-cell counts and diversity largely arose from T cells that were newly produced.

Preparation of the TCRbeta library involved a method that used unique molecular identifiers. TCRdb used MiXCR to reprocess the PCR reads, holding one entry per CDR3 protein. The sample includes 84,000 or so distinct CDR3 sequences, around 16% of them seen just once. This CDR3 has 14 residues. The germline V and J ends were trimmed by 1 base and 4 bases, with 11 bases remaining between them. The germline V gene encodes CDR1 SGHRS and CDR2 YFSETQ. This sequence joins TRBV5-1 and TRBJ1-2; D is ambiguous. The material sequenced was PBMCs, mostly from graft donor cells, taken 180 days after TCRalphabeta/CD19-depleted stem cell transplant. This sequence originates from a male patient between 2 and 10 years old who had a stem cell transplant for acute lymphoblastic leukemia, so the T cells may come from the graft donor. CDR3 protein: CASSLKIATYGYTF. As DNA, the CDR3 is TGCGCCAGCAGCTTGAAAATCGCAACCTATGGCTACACCTTC.